The rows below give T cell receptor beta chains drawn from one sample of a study of T cell changes during pregnancy in multiple sclerosis. Generated by immunoSEQ multiplex PCR, the TCRdb table keeps only in-frame clones and is missing some. The sample contains tens of thousands of clones, roughly 90% of which appear only once. This specimen was CD8+ T cells from peripheral blood mononuclear cells, taken before pregnancy. Receptor source: a female donor with multiple sclerosis, enrolled in a pregnancy study. Each CDR3 is given with its conserved first and last residue. The D gene is left open where the match is weak. The size of a clone is reported for some rows only, either as once, few or many, or as a class for expanded clones.

V	D	size	J	DNA	CDR3
TRBV25-1	TRBD1	.	TRBJ1-2	TGTGCCAGCAGTGAACCACAGGGGGCAAACTATGGCTACACCTTC	CASSEPQGANYGYTF
TRBV7-8	.	.	TRBJ2-5	TGTGCCAGCAGCCGGGAAGAGACCCAGTACTTC	CASSREETQYF
TRBV6-5	.	.	TRBJ2-7	TGTGCCAGCAGAGGAGCAGGGGTCGGGAACTACGAGCAGTACTTC	CASRGAGVGNYEQYF
TRBV19	TRBD1	.	TRBJ1-6	TGTGCCAGTACCGATGGACAGGCCTTATATAATTCACCCCTCCACTTT	CASTDGQALYNSPLHF
TRBV27	.	.	TRBJ1-1	TGTGCCAGCAGTTTATCGATCGGCGGGCACACTGAAGCTTTCTTT	CASSLSIGGHTEAFF
TRBV6-1	TRBD2	.	TRBJ2-1	TGTGCCAGCAGTGGTAGCGGGGGCGCCTACAATGAGCAGTTCTTC	CASSGSGGAYNEQFF
TRBV11-2	TRBD1	.	TRBJ2-2	TGTGCCAGCAGCTTATGGGACAGGAACACCGGGGAGCTGTTTTTT	CASSLWDRNTGELFF
TRBV4-1	.	.	TRBJ1-1	TGCGCCAGCAGCCAAGATAGCGGAATGAACACTGAAGCTTTCTTT	CASSQDSGMNTEAFF
TRBV27	.	.	TRBJ2-7	TGTGCCAGCAGTTCCTCACCGACTACAAGCTACGAGCAGTACTTC	CASSSSPTTSYEQYF
TRBV7-2	TRBD2	.	TRBJ2-3	TGTGCCAGCAGCTTACTAGCGGGGGGTATCGCAGATACGCAGTATTTT	CASSLLAGGIADTQYF
TRBV6-5	.	.	TRBJ1-1	TGTGCCAGCAGGATAAACTTGAACACTGAAGCTTTCTTT	CASRINLNTEAFF
TRBV5-1	TRBD1	.	TRBJ2-1	TGCGCCAGCAGCTTGTACGCAACAGGGGACTCCTACAATGAGCAGTTCTTC	CASSLYATGDSYNEQFF
TRBV6-1	TRBD1	.	TRBJ2-7	TGTGCCAGCAGTGCCCGACAGGGGGCGTTTGGCGAGCAGTACTTC	CASSARQGAFGEQYF
TRBV28	.	.	TRBJ2-7	TGTGCCAGCAGTCTGAGGCTGACCTACGAGCAGTACTTC	CASSLRLTYEQYF
TRBV19	TRBD2	once	TRBJ2-1	TGTGCCAGTAGTATAGGCGGTAGCGGGGGGCCGGGTCTCAATGAGCAGTTCTTC	CASSIGGSGGPGLNEQFF
TRBV14	.	.	TRBJ1-5	TGTGCCAGCAGCCATGGGGCAAATCAGCCCCAGCATTTT	CASSHGANQPQHF
TRBV15	.	.	TRBJ1-3	TGTGCCACCAGCAGCTCTGGGAGTTGGGCCCTATATTTT	CATSSSGSWALYF
TRBV5-1	.	.	TRBJ2-7	TGCGCCAGCAGCTTGGAAGGCCAGACTCATTACGAGCAGTACTTC	CASSLEGQTHYEQYF
TRBV5-1	TRBD1	.	TRBJ2-7	TGCGCCAGCAGGACCGGGACAGGGGCGGCCTACGAGCAGTACTTC	CASRTGTGAAYEQYF
TRBV9	.	.	TRBJ2-6	TGTGCCAGCAGCGTAGCTTTAGTCCGCAGGGGCGTGGCGAAAGGGGCCAACGTCCTGACTTTC	CASSVALVRRGVAKGANVLTF
TRBV7-3	.	.	TRBJ2-3	TGTGCCAGCAGCTTTGGAGGTCCAGATACGCAGTATTTT	CASSFGGPDTQYF
TRBV27	TRBD2	.	TRBJ2-5	TGTGCCAGCAGTTACGGCGCGGGGGGAGTGGATGAGCAGTACTTC	CASSYGAGGVDEQYF
TRBV29-1	.	once	TRBJ2-2	TGCAGCGTCCCCGACACAGTTCGCCCCGGGGAGCTGTTTTTT	CSVPDTVRPGELFF
TRBV27	.	.	TRBJ1-5	TGTGCCAGCAGTTGGGCGGGGAGTCAGCCCCAGCATTTT	CASSWAGSQPQHF
TRBV6-4	TRBD2	.	TRBJ2-5	TGTGCCAGCAGTGTTTCTAGCGGATATCAAGAGACCCAGTACTTC	CASSVSSGYQETQYF
TRBV25-1	.	.	TRBJ1-1	TGTGCCAGCAGTGGTCCGGGGGGTGGCACTGAAGCTTTCTTT	CASSGPGGGTEAFF
TRBV7-8	TRBD1	.	TRBJ1-1	TGTGCCAGCTTGCGGACAGGGAACACTGAAGCTTTCTTT	CASLRTGNTEAFF
TRBV28	TRBD1	few	TRBJ1-1	TGTGCCAGCAGTACTAACAGGGGCCCAGCTTTCTTT	CASSTNRGPAFF
TRBV5-8	TRBD1	.	TRBJ2-7	TGTGCCAGCAGCTTGGAGGGGGCCGGGGACGAGCAGTACTTC	CASSLEGAGDEQYF
TRBV2	TRBD1	.	TRBJ1-1	TGTGCCAGCGCCGGGACAGATAGGAACACTGAAGCTTTCTTT	CASAGTDRNTEAFF
TRBV7-9	.	.	TRBJ2-1	TGTGCCAGCAGCTTAGCTCTCTACGGTGCTGAGCAGTTCTTC	CASSLALYGAEQFF
TRBV9	.	.	TRBJ1-1	TGTGCCAGCAGCGCCGGAATCAACAGGGAACTAAACACTGAAGCTTTCTTT	CASSAGINRELNTEAFF
TRBV19	.	.	TRBJ2-7	TGTGCCAGTTCGGGGGACTCCAGCTCCTACGAGCAGTACTTC	CASSGDSSSYEQYF
TRBV4-1	TRBD2	.	TRBJ2-1	TGCGCCAGCAGCCCGGGGGGGGGCGCGGTCCCGGGCGGGTCCTACAATGAGCAGTTCTTC	CASSPGGGAVPGGSYNEQFF
TRBV9	.	.	TRBJ2-3	TGTGCCAGCAGCTTCCGACAGGAAGTAGGTTCAATTGATACGCAGTATTTT	CASSFRQEVGSIDTQYF
TRBV5-1	.	.	TRBJ2-1	TGCGCCAGCAGCCGGGACTCTAATGAGCAGTTCTTC	CASSRDSNEQFF
TRBV6-6	TRBD2	.	TRBJ2-5	TGTGCCAGCAGCCAAGTGCGGGGGGCCAACCAAGAGACCCAGTACTTC	CASSQVRGANQETQYF
TRBV15	.	.	TRBJ2-5	TGTGCCACCAGCAGTGGGCATGGGCAAGAGACCCAGTACTTC	CATSSGHGQETQYF
TRBV9	.	.	TRBJ1-1	TGTGCCAGCAGAGGGGGGGGTGAAGCTTTCTTT	CASRGGGEAFF
TRBV19	.	.	TRBJ1-2	TGTGCCAGTAGTTTGACGGGGGGCGCGGTTGGCTACACCTTC	CASSLTGGAVGYTF
TRBV13	TRBD2	once	TRBJ2-1	TGTGCCAGCAGGGGACTAGCGGGGCGCGGTGAGCAGTTCTTC	CASRGLAGRGEQFF
TRBV27	TRBD1	.	TRBJ2-5	TGTGCCAGCAGTTTAAGTCCTACAGGGGGGCAGACCCAGTACTTC	CASSLSPTGGQTQYF
TRBV7-8	TRBD1	.	TRBJ2-2	TGTGCCAGCAGCTTAGCAGGGGGCCGCACCGGGGAGCTGTTTTTT	CASSLAGGRTGELFF
TRBV6-5	TRBD1	.	TRBJ2-2	TGTGCCAGCAGCTCAGACAGGGAGAGCACCGGGGAGCTGTTTTTT	CASSSDRESTGELFF
TRBV6-1	.	.	TRBJ2-1	TGTGCCAGCAGAGAACTTACAGGACTACAGTTCTTC	CASRELTGLQFF
TRBV4-1	.	.	TRBJ1-2	TGCGCCAGCAGCCAAGATCTGAGCCTCGGCGGGCACACCTTC	CASSQDLSLGGHTF
TRBV4-2	.	.	TRBJ2-2	TGTGCCAGCAGCCAAGATTTGGAGTCCGGGGAGCTGTTTTTT	CASSQDLESGELFF
TRBV15	.	.	TRBJ1-4	TGTGCCACCAGCGCCCCGGGAGTAACTAATGAAAAACTGTTTTTT	CATSAPGVTNEKLFF
TRBV5-6	.	once	TRBJ2-7	TGTGCCAGCAGCTTGAGTACAGGGCGGGCTGCCTACGAGCAGTACTTC	CASSLSTGRAAYEQYF
TRBV4-1	.	.	TRBJ1-2	TGCGCCAGCAGCCAAGATGAAATGGTGACAGACTTTAACTATGGCTACACCTTC	CASSQDEMVTDFNYGYTF
TRBV27	TRBD1	.	TRBJ2-2	TGTGCCAGCAGTGGGACAGACCCGTACGGGGAGCTGTTTTTT	CASSGTDPYGELFF
TRBV27	TRBD1	.	TRBJ1-3	TGTGCCAGCGCCACAGGGGCTGGAAACACCATATATTTT	CASATGAGNTIYF
TRBV9	TRBD2	.	TRBJ2-2	TGTGCCAGCAGCCCCCAGCTAGCGGCGGCCACCGGGGAGCTGTTTTTT	CASSPQLAAATGELFF
TRBV13	.	.	TRBJ1-1	TGTGCCAGCAGCCCCGGGTGGAGTATGAACACTGAAGCTTTCTTT	CASSPGWSMNTEAFF
TRBV10-3	TRBD1	.	TRBJ1-2	TGTGCCATCAGTGAGTCCGACAGGGTAACAAACTATGGCTACACCTTC	CAISESDRVTNYGYTF
TRBV19	.	.	TRBJ1-5	TGTGCCAGTACTCCGGGTCCGAGTCAGCCCCAGCATTTT	CASTPGPSQPQHF
TRBV5-1	.	.	TRBJ2-1	TGCGCCAGCGCCGGTGTATCCTACAATGAGCAGTTCTTC	CASAGVSYNEQFF
TRBV29-1	.	.	TRBJ2-7	TGCAGCGTTGTTACGGGTTCCGGAGGCGAGCAGTACTTC	CSVVTGSGGEQYF